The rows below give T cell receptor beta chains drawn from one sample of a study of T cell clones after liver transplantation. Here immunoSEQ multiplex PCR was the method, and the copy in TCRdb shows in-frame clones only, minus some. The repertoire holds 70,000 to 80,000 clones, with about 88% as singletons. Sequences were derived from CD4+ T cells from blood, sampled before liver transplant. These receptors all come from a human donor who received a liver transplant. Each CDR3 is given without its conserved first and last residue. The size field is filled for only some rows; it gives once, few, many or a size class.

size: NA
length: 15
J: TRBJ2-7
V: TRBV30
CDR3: AWNPQRTSGITEEQY

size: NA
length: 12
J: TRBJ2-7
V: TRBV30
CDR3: AWSSGDSGYEQY

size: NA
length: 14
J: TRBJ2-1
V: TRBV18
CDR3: ASSPPGGGVYNEQF

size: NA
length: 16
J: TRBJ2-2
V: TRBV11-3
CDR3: ASSLGFRTSDNTGELF

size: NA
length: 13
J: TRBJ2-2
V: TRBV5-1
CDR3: ASVEGGEVSGELF

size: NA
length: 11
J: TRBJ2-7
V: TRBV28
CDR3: ASSLDKLYEQY

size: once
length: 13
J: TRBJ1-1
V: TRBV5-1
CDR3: ASSLRDSGNTEAF

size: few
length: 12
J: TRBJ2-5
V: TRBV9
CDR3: ASSVGSGQETQY

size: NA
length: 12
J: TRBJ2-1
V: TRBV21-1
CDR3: ASSKGPHYNEQF

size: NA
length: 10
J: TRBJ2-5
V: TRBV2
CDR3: ASSIGQETQY

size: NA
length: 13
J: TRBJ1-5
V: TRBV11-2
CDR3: ASSFDGDSNQPQH

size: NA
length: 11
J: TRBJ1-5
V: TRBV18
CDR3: ASSPGGRQPQH

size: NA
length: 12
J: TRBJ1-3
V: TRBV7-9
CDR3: ASSRGVSGNTIY

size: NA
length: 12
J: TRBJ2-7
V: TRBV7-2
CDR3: ASSFEHYSYEQY

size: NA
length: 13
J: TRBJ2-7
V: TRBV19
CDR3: ASSKEGAPTYEQY

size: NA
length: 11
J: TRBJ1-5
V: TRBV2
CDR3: ASSESRDQPQH

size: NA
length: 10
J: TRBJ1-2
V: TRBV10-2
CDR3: ASTDRNYGYT

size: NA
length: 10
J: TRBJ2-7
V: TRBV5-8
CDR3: ASSLVTYEQY

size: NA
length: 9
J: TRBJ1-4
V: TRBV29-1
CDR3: SVGEGEKLF

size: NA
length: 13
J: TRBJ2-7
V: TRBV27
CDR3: ASRHQLGGSYEQY

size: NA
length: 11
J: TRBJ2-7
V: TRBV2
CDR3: ASTRDRNYEQY

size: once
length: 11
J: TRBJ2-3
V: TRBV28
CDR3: ALAGAGTDTQY

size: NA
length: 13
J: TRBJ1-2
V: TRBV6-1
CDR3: ASSEAQPLYYGYT

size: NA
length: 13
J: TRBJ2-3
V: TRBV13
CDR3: ASSLRTGSTDTQY

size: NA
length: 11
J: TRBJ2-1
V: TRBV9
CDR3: ASSTTRGNEQF

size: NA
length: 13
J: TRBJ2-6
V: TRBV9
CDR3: ASSVGFSGANVLT

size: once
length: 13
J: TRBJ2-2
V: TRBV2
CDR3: ASTQGGPYTGELF

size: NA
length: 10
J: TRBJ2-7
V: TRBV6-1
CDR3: ASSEEWGEQY

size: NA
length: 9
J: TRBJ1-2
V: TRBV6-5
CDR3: ASRTGDIDT

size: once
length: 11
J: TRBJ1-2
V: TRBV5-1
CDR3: ASTPDRNYGYT

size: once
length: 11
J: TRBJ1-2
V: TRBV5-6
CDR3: ASSLWGLHGYT

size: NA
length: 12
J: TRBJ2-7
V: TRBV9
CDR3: ASSVGQGAYEQY

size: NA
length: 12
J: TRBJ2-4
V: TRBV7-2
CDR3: ASSLRRVGDIQY

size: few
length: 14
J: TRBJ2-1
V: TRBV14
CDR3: ASSHRPGVEYNEQF

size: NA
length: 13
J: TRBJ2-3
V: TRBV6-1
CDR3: ASDHSRQITDTQY

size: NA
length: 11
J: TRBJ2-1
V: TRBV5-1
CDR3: ASSLDERHEQF

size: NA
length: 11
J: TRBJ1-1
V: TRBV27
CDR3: ASSFTGNTEAF

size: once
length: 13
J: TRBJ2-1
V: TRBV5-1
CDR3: ASSSTSGVYNEQF

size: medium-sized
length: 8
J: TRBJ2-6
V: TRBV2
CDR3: ASGGNVLT

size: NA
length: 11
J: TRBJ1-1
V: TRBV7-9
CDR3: ASSFTANTEAF

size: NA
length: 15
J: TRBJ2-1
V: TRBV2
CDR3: ASSEALRRKIYNEQF

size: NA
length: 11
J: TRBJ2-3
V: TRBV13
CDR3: ASSRAGTDTQY

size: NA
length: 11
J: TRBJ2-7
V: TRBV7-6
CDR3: ASSSMYPYEQY

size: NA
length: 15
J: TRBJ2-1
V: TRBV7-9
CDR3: ASDPTGGEDLDNEQF

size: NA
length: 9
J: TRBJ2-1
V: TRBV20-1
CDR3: SGTESDEQF

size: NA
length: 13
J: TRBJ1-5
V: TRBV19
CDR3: ASKSQGNSNQPQH

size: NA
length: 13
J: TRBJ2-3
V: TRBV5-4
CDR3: ASSSPGANTDTQY

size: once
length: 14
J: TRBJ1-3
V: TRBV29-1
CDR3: SVEDLGRGSGNTIY

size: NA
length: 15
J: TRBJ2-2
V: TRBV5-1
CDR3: ASSLLPPTANTGELF

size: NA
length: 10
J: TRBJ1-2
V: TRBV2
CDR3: ASRGTAYGYT

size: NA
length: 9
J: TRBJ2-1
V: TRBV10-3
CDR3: AISADWEQF

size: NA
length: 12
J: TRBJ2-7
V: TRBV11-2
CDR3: ASSPDYNSYEQY

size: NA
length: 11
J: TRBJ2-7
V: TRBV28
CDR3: ASSSGYPYEQY

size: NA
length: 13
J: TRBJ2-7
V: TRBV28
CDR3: ASSPTAGPLPEQY

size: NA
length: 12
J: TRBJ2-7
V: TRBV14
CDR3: ASSQVYGAGEQY

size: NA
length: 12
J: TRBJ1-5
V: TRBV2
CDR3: ASNWGQGDQPQH

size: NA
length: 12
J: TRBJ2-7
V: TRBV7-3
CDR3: ASSLSQGPYEQY